Each of the 14 T cell receptor beta chains below was sequenced from the same sample in a study of vaccination and CD4 T cells after COVID-19 (dated by TCRdb to between 2020 and 2023). Library method: PCR. Instrument used: Illumina iSeq 100. DNA from cultured CD4+ T cells was subjected to TCR sequencing with the Oncomine TCR Beta short-read assay at the Johns Hopkins FTIC core. TCRdb redid the processing of the public reads, applying fastp at Q25 and MiXCR, and retained in-frame beta chains. Rows are unified per CDR3 protein, each entry keeping the most common DNA and genes. This sample holds 7,100 or so distinct CDR3 sequences; roughly 61% were observed only once. Together, the top ten hold around 27% of the sample. The treatment or condition label, as the study defines it: 10-day PBMC culture with coronavirus spike peptide pools or control peptides (ViraFEST assay). These receptors' targets are unknown.

Sequenced input: CD4+ T cells from blood, cultured in vitro. Receptors were obtained from a human donor who had recovered from COVID-19.

The chain is built from TRBV20-1 and TRBJ2-7, with a weak D call TRBD2 (6 bases). Trimming took 5 bases from V and 4 from J, leaving 12 bases between them. Germline V gene lookup returns CDR1 DFQATT and CDR2 SNEGSKA (reference sequence). This CDR3 spans 12 amino acids. The CDR3 nucleotides are TGCAGTGCTGCGGGACTGATGTACGAGCAGTACTTC. It yields the protein CSAAGLMYEQYF.

This clonotype was seen a handful of times. The V gene is TRBV20-1, the J gene TRBJ2-2; possible D gene TRBD2, 6 bases. The ends were cut back, 3 bases at V and 3 bases at J, with 17 bases in the middle. This CDR3 is 16 amino acids long. CDR1 is DFQATT and CDR2 is SNEGSKA in the germline V gene (reference sequence). CDR3 sequence (DNA): TGCAGTGCTAGTGAAAGCGGGCCCCAGGACACCGGGGAGCTGTTTTTT. This gives the protein CSASESGPQDTGELFF.

The V call is TRBV6-1, the J call TRBJ1-1; 7 positions match TRBD1. The germline V gene has CDR1 MNHNS and CDR2 SASEGT. The trim removed 6 bases at V and 2 bases at J, leaving 6 bases unmatched. The CDR3 spans 14 residues. DNA of the CDR3: TGTGCCAGCAGGCAGGGACAGCTAAACACTGAAGCTTTCTTT. It codes for CASRQGQLNTEAFF.

Only a few counts were recorded for this clonotype. The chain uses TRBV24-1 and TRBJ2-2, with TRBD1 matching 8 bases. The germline V gene has CDR1 KGHDR and CDR2 SFDVKD. The CDR3 spans 18 residues. The trim removed 4 bases at V and 0 bases at J, leaving 9 bases unmatched. The CDR3 region has the DNA TGTGCCACCAGTGACCCTCAAGGGACAGGCCCGAACACCGGGGAGCTGTTTTTT. Translating gives CATSDPQGTGPNTGELFF.

This clonotype was picked up one time. This rearrangement joins TRBV15 to TRBJ1-4; D possibly corresponds to TRBD1 (5 bases). The V gene lost 0 bases and the J gene lost 8 bases, with 10 bases spanning the gap. The CDR3 length is 14 residues. Looked up from germline, CDR1 is LNHNV and CDR2 is YYDKDF (reference sequence). As DNA, the CDR3 is TGTGCCACCAGCAGAGATAGGGGAACCGAAAAACTGTTTTTT. It yields the protein CATSRDRGTEKLFF.

The V gene is TRBV7-9, the J gene TRBJ1-5, with 11 bases lining up with TRBD1. CDR3 length: 17 amino acids. The junction had 10 bases not matched to a gene; V was cut back by 5 bases and J by 4 bases. Germline loops: CDR1 SEHNR, CDR2 FQNEAQ (reference sequence). DNA for the CDR3: TGTGCCAGCAGCCGGCATCCGGGACAGGGGGGAAATCAGCCCCAGCATTTT. Translated, it gives CASSRHPGQGGNQPQHF.

The chain employs TRBV7-3 and TRBJ2-2; no definite D call. Germline V gene data show CDR1 as SGHTA and CDR2 as FQGTGA. The CDR3 consists of 13 residues. Trimming took 1 base from V and 6 from J, leaving 6 bases between them. This chain's CDR3 is CASSLISAGELFF. The CDR3 DNA sequence: TGTGCCAGCAGCTTAATTTCGGCCGGGGAGCTGTTTTTT.

This chain connects TRBV10-3 to TRBJ2-7; 7 bases align to TRBD2. Per germline, CDR1 ENHRY and CDR2 SYGVKD. V gave up 9 bases and J gave up 4 bases; unmatched junction bases: 12. There are 14 residues in the CDR3. In nucleotides, the CDR3 is TGTGCCATTTCCGGGACTACCGGGTCTTACGAGCAGTACTTC. Translated, it gives CAISGTTGSYEQYF.

The chain couples TRBV24-1 to TRBJ2-2; D is unresolved. The CDR3 has 14 residues. Trimming took off 5 bases at V and 3 bases at J, with 9 bases between the two ends. The V gene's germline CDR1 is KGHDR and CDR2 SFDVKD. CDR3 nucleotides: TGTGCCACCAGTGGGTCATGGGACACCGGGGAGCTGTTTTTT. This encodes CATSGSWDTGELFF.

The J gene is TRBJ2-7, the V gene TRBV7-2; 8 bases are a match to TRBD2. This CDR3 has 14 residues. Germline V lookup: CDR1 SGHTA, CDR2 FQGNSA. V lost 6 bases and J lost 6; bases outside the gene matches: 10. The CDR3 nucleotides read TGTGCCAGCAGGGGATCTAGCGGGTATGGCGAGCAGTACTTC. The encoded protein is CASRGSSGYGEQYF.

The chain couples TRBV18 to TRBJ2-6, with 7 bases matching TRBD1. The trim removed 5 bases at V and 4 bases at J, leaving 5 bases unmatched. Germline V CDR1 and CDR2: KGHSH, LQKENI. CDR3 size: 15 residues. For the CDR3, the DNA is TGTGCCAGCTCAAGACAGGGTTCAGGGGCCAACGTCCTGACTTTC. It yields the protein CASSRQGSGANVLTF.

This clonotype ranks as medium-sized. The rearrangement links TRBV7-2 to TRBJ1-3, with a possible D match to TRBD1 (5 bases). Germline V CDR1 and CDR2: SGHTA, FQGNSA. The CDR3 extends over 15 amino acids. Trimming shortened V by 1 base and J by 4 bases, and 11 bases separated the two germline ends. Here the CDR3 reads CASSLVQGEGNTIYF. The CDR3 DNA reads TGTGCCAGCAGCTTAGTCCAGGGTGAAGGAAACACCATATATTTT. Variable domain in full (rest from reference TRBV7-2 and TRBJ1-3): GAGVSQSPSNKVTEKGKDVELRCDPISGHTALYWYRQSLGQGLEFLIYFQGNSAPDKSGLPSDRFSAERTGGSVSTLTIQRTQQEDSAVYLCASSLVQGEGNTIYFGEGSWLTVV.

The J gene is TRBJ1-2, the V gene TRBV7-8, with 7 bases matching TRBD1. This CDR3 has 16 amino acids. The germline V gene has CDR1 SGHVS and CDR2 FQNEAQ. The junction had 9 bases not matched to a gene; V was cut back by 2 bases and J by 3 bases. DNA for the CDR3: TGTGCCAGCAGCTTAATATCGCAGGGGGGCGACTATGGCTACACCTTC. It yields the protein CASSLISQGGDYGYTF. The whole variable domain, remainder taken from reference TRBV7-8 and TRBJ1-2, is GAGVSQSPRYKVAKRGQDVALRCDPISGHVSLFWYQQALGQGPEFLTYFQNEAQLDKSGLPSDRFFAERPEGSVSTLKIQRTQQEDSAVYLCASSLISQGGDYGYTFGSGTRLTVV.

By share of the sample, this clonotype is medium-sized. CDR3 in amino acids: CASRNRDRQETQYF. For the CDR3, the DNA is TGTGCCAGCAGAAACAGGGACCGGCAAGAGACCCAGTACTTC. This chain links TRBV2 with TRBJ2-5; tentative D call: TRBD1 (6 bases). CDR1 is SNHLY and CDR2 is FYNNEI in the germline V gene. The CDR3 covers 14 residues. Trimming left V 6 bases short and J 2 bases short, with 13 bases between. The whole variable domain, remainder taken from reference TRBV2 and TRBJ2-5, is EPEVTQTPSHQVTQMGQEVILRCVPISNHLYFYWYRQILGQKVEFLVSFYNNEISEKSEIFDDQFSVERPDGSNFTLKIRSTKLEDSAMYFCASRNRDRQETQYFGPGTRLLVL.